This TCR beta chain stems from a study of blood T cell repertoires in COVID-19. Looking at the study overall: T cells, B-cell-depleted T cells, or PBMCs supplied cDNA or gDNA.

Trimming shortened V by 0 bases and J by 4 bases, and 13 bases separated the two germline ends. The CDR3 loop spans 16 amino acids. CDR1 SGHTA and CDR2 FQGTGA come from the germline V gene. Libraries were prepared by immunoSEQ multiplex PCR; TCRdb keeps only in-frame clonotypes and omits some of them. In the table there are roughly 68,000 clones, approximately 88% of which are singletons. V and J are TRBV7-3 and TRBJ1-3; D is unresolved. Sequenced input: peripheral blood. The TCR was taken from a woman aged 70-85 years with acute or convalescent COVID-19. For the CDR3, the DNA is TGTGCCAGCAGCTTAACGGAGAGGGATGGGGGAAACACCATATATTTT. This encodes CASSLTERDGGNTIYF.